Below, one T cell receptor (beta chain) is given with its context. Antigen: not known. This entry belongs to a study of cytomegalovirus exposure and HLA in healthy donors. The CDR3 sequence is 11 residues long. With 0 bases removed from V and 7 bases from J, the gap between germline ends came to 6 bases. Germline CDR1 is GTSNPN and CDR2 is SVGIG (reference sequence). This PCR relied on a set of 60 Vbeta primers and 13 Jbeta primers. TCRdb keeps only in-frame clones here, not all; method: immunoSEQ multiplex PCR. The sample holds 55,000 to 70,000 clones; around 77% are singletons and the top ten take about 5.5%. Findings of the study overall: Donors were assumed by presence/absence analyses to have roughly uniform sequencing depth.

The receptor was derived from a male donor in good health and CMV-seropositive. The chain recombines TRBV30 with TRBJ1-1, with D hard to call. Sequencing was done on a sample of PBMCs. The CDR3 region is CAWSVRGEAFF. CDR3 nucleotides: TGTGCCTGGAGTGTACGGGGTGAAGCTTTCTTT. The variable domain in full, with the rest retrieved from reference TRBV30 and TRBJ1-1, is SQTIHQWPATLVQPVGSPLSLECTVEGTSNPNLYWYRQAAGRGLQLLFYSVGIGQISSEVPQNLSASRPQDRQFILSSKKLLLSDSGFYLCAWSVRGEAFFGQGTRLTVV.